The clone carrying this T cell receptor beta chain was detected ten times or more. The antigen is unknown. Germline CDR1 SGHTA, CDR2 FQGTGA. This CDR3 comprises 13 residues. Trimming left V 2 bases short and J 1 base short, with 5 bases between. Using its own MiXCR run on the reads, TCRdb lists one record per CDR3 protein. The repertoire holds some 350,000 distinct CDR3 sequences, with roughly 29% as singletons. This record comes from a study of T cell repertoires in cytomegalovirus infection. Study-level background: Epitope selection comprised recently identified HLA-C-restricted CMV epitopes and well-studied HLA-B-restricted CMV epitopes. CMV infection together with matching HLA type was indicated by public TCR beta signatures. Study-wide findings and caveats: In two of eight donors, the top clonotype was HLA-C-restricted CMV-specific. The cumulative frequency of public TCR beta families distinguished individuals who carried CMV together with the relevant HLA.

The TCR comes from a human donor in good health (CMV status not recorded). Some clones in this sample may be carry-over from other donors' samples. The chain couples TRBV7-3 to TRBJ1-1, with D hard to call. The sample was cultured PBMCs, taken from culture after CMV antigen stimulation. DNA of the CDR3: TGTGCCAGCAGCTTAGGATCGAACACTGAAGCTTTCTTT. It encodes CASSLGSNTEAFF.